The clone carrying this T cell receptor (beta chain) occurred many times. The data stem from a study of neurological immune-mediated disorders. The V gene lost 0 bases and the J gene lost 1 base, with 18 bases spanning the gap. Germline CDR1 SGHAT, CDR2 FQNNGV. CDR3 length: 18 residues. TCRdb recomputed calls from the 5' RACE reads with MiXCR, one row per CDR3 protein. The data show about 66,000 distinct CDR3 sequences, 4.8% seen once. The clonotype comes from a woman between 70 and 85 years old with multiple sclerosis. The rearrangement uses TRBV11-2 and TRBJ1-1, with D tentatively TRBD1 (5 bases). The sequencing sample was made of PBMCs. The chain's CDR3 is CASSLDGGWGGKNTEAFF. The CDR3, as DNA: TGTGCCAGCAGCTTAGATGGCGGGTGGGGCGGAAAGAACACTGAAGCTTTCTTT.